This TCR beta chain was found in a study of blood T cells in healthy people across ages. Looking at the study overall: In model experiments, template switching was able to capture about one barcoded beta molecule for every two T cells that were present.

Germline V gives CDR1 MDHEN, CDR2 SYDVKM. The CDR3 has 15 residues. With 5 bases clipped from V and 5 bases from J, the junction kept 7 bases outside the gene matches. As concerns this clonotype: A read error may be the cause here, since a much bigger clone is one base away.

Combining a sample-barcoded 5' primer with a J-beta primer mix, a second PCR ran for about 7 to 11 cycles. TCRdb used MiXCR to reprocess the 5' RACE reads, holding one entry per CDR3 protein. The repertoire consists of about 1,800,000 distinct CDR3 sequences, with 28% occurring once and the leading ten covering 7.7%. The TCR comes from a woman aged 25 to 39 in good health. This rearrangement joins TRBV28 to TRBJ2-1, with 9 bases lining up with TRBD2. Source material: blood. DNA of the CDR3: TGTGCCAGCAGTGCGCTAGCGGGGATCAACAATGAGCAGTTCTTC. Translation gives CASSALAGINNEQFF. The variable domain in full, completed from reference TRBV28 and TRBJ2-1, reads DVKVTQSSRYLVKRTGEKVFLECVQDMDHENMFWYRQDPGLGLRLIYFSYDVKMKEKGDIPEGYSVSREKKERFSLILESASTNQTSMYLCASSALAGINNEQFFGPGTRLTVL.